This T cell receptor (beta chain) stems from a study of hypomethylating agent response in myelodysplastic syndrome. Trimming stripped 4 bases from V and 4 bases from J, with 15 bases between. Germline-derived CDR1 and CDR2 are SGHNT and YYREEE (reference sequence). This CDR3 spans 15 amino acids. TCRdb's table, derived via immunoSEQ multiplex PCR, lists solely in-frame clones and lacks some. Of several thousand clones in the sample, around 90% are singletons; the top ten hold under 15%. The sample here was bone marrow, taken before or after starting hypomethylating agent treatment for myelodysplastic syndrome (not recorded which). The chain employs TRBV5-4 and TRBJ1-3; D gene unclear. This sequence was found in a human donor with myelodysplastic syndrome. The CDR3 DNA reads TGTGCCAGCAGCCCGGGCGGGCAGTCAGGAAACACCATATATTTT. Protein sequence: CASSPGGQSGNTIYF.